A single sample gave rise to the 21 T cell receptor beta chains below, sequenced in a study of blood T cells in healthy people across ages (dated by TCRdb to between 2015 and 2016). The library was made by 5' RACE. The data were produced on an Illumina HiSeq 2500. A second roughly 6 to 12 cycle PCR used a sample-barcoded 5' primer and a J-beta primer mix. Clones were called with MiXCR by TCRdb after fastp trimmed the public reads at Q25, and only in-frame beta chains were retained. Identical CDR3 protein sequences are pooled into one entry, listed with their most common genes and DNA. The sample profile shows 700,000 to 900,000 distinct CDR3 sequences; less than 70% of them were found once. The leading ten clones occupy about 42% of the sample. Specimen: blood. The receptors originated from a man older than 75 in good health.

CDR3 bases: TGCGCCAGCAGCTGGAACGGGGGGGAGACCCAGTACTTC. As protein: CASSWNGGETQYF. The V gene is TRBV5-1, the J gene TRBJ2-5; 7 bases fit TRBD2. CDR1 and CDR2 from the germline V gene are SGHRS and YFSETQ. Trimming cost V 3 bases and J 5 bases; bases outside gene matches: 4. The CDR3 is made up of 13 amino acids.

Points on this clonotype: A much more abundant neighbour one base away suggests this may be a read error. CDR3 loop: CASNRDSANYGYTF. For the CDR3, the DNA is TGTGCCAGCAACCGGGACAGCGCCAACTATGGCTACACCTTC. V gene TRBV5-6 combines with J gene TRBJ1-2, with TRBD1 matching over 7 bases. CDR3 length: 14 amino acids. The V and J ends lost 6 bases and 2 bases, in that order; junction bases with no gene match: 7. Germline-derived CDR1 and CDR2 are SGHDT and YYEEEE.

The genes are TRBV7-9 and TRBJ2-4, with a tentative D call TRBD2 (5 bases). This CDR3 has 13 amino acids. Trimming shortened V by 2 bases and J by 13 bases, and 15 bases separated the two germline ends. Germline CDR1 reads SEHNR; CDR2 reads FQNEAQ (reference sequence). CDR3 nucleotide sequence: TGTGCCAGCAGCTTAAGAGGGTTTGGTGAGCAGTACTTC. This codes for CASSLRGFGEQYF. Supplemented by reference TRBV7-9 and TRBJ2-4, the full variable domain reads DTGVSQNPRHKITKRGQNVTFRCDPISEHNRLYWYRQTLGQGPEFLTYFQNEAQLEKSRLLSDRFSAERPKGSFSTLEIQRTEQGDSAMYLCASSLRGFGEQYFGAGTRLSVL.

This clonotype was seen a single time. The chain uses TRBV29-1 and TRBJ1-4; a possible D gene is TRBD1 (5 bases). CDR3 length equals 14 residues. Per germline, CDR1 SQVTM and CDR2 ANQGSEA. Trimming pared 1 base from V and 1 base from J, leaving 7 bases between. Here the CDR3 reads CSVEGQGTNEKLFF. The CDR3, as DNA: TGCAGCGTTGAAGGGCAGGGAACTAATGAAAAACTGTTTTTT.

To note about this clonotype: Since no conserved phenylalanine or tryptophan closes the CDR3, a read error is the likely cause. The DNA is left out, because the CDR3 cannot be placed on it with certainty; the CDR3 is given as TCRdb lists it. The J gene is TRBJ1-6, the V gene TRBV27; the D segment call TRBD1 is taken from the table without a DNA check. CDR1 and CDR2 (germline): MNHEY, SMNVEV (reference sequence). The CDR3 is made up of 8 amino acids, end residues included. CDR3 amino acids: CASSPLPG.

This clonotype was found a few times. The V and J genes are TRBV12-5 and TRBJ2-1, with 9 positions matching TRBD2. The V gene end was trimmed by 1 base and the J gene end by 0 bases; junction bases not matched to a gene: 10. Germline V gene data show CDR1 as LGHNT and CDR2 as FRNRAP. The CDR3 has 19 amino acids. CDR3 residues: CASGLGLAGAVASYNEQFF. CDR3 DNA sequence: TGTGCTAGTGGTTTGGGGTTAGCGGGAGCTGTCGCCTCCTACAATGAGCAGTTCTTC.

This clonotype was observed a few times. The V and J genes are TRBV6-2 or TRBV6-3 and TRBJ2-3; D tentatively reads TRBD1 or TRBD2 (5 bases each). The CDR3 has 15 residues. Trimming pared 2 bases from V and 1 base from J, leaving 10 bases between. The germline CDR1 and CDR2 sequences are MNHEY and SVGEGT. CDR3 in amino acids: CASSYPLGRTDTQYF. The CDR3 region has the DNA TGTGCCAGCAGTTACCCACTGGGACGCACAGATACGCAGTATTTT.

Only a few counts were recorded for this clonotype. This chain joins TRBV5-1 and TRBJ2-3; D is unresolved. Germline V lookup: CDR1 SGHRS, CDR2 YFSETQ. V was clipped by 2 bases and J by 1 base, with 5 bases between them. CDR3 length equals 13 residues. The CDR3 protein is CASSFPRTDTQYF. The CDR3 DNA is TGCGCCAGCAGCTTCCCCCGCACAGATACGCAGTATTTT. Combining the CDR3 with reference TRBV5-1 and TRBJ2-3 gives the whole variable domain KAGVTQTPRYLIKTRGQQVTLSCSPISGHRSVSWYQQTPGQGLQFLFEYFSETQRNKGNFPGRFSGRQFSNSRSEMNVSTLELGDSALYLCASSFPRTDTQYFGPGTRLTVL.

This clonotype was picked up a small number of times. This chain joins TRBV12-3 or TRBV12-4 and TRBJ2-1; D might be TRBD2 (6 bases). The ends were cut back, 3 bases at V and 4 bases at J, with 13 bases in the middle. The CDR3 has 15 amino acids. CDR3 nucleotides: TGTGCCAGCAGTTTCTTCCCTAGCGAGTACAATGAGCAGTTCTTC. Residues: CASSFFPSEYNEQFF.

The rearrangement joins TRBV7-2 to TRBJ2-5, with D possibly matching TRBD1 (6 bases). The length of the CDR3 is 15 residues. The V and J ends lost 4 bases and 2 bases respectively, with 14 bases between them. The germline V gene has CDR1 SGHTA and CDR2 FQGNSA. The CDR3 DNA is TGTGCCAGCAGCTCTAGCTGGGGGCGTCAAGAGACCCAGTACTTC. It is translated as CASSSSWGRQETQYF.

Points on this clonotype: This sequence may be a read error, since a much larger clone differs from it by one base. The chain employs TRBV11-1 and TRBJ2-1, with D tentatively TRBD1 (5 bases). The CDR3 runs to 16 residues. Germline CDR1 reads SGHAT; CDR2 reads FQDESV (reference sequence). CDR3 in amino acids: CASGFGGAPRANEQFF. CDR3 DNA: TGTGCCAGCGGCTTCGGCGGAGCCCCCAGGGCCAATGAGCAGTTCTTC.

Only a few counts were recorded for this clonotype. V gene TRBV25-1 combines with J gene TRBJ2-1, with TRBD2 matching 13 bases. Germline V gene data show CDR1 as MGHDK and CDR2 as SYGVNS. V lost 1 base and J lost 0; bases outside the gene matches: 9. The CDR3 is 20 residues long. DNA of the CDR3: TGTGCCAGCAGTGAATCCCCTGGGACTAGCGGGGCAAGCTCCTACAATGAGCAGTTCTTC. Amino acids: CASSESPGTSGASSYNEQFF.

This sequence joins TRBV2 and TRBJ2-3; D is unclear. V dropped 3 bases and J dropped 8 bases, with 15 bases sitting between them. CDR3 length: 14 residues. CDR1 is SNHLY and CDR2 is FYNNEI in the germline V gene. CDR3 bases: TGTGCCAGCAGTGACTGGGTTGGGCGTGGTACGCAGTATTTT. It is translated as CASSDWVGRGTQYF.

The chain couples TRBV18 to TRBJ2-5, with 10 bases aligning to TRBD1. The junction had 13 bases not matched to a gene; V was cut back by 1 base and J by 2 bases. Germline values: CDR1 KGHSH, CDR2 LQKENI. The CDR3 runs to 19 residues. CDR3 nucleotides: TGTGCCAGCTCACCACTCCGGACAGGGGGTTCAGTGCAACAAGAGACCCAGTACTTC. It codes for CASSPLRTGGSVQQETQYF.

This clonotype was detected only a few times. V gene TRBV29-1 combines with J gene TRBJ2-7; 7 nucleotides line up with TRBD1. The junction had 4 bases not matched to a gene; V was cut back by 0 bases and J by 2 bases. This CDR3 is built from 14 residues. Germline CDR1 is SQVTM and CDR2 is ANQGSEA. The CDR3 reads CSVEDRGKPYEQYF. In DNA form, the CDR3 reads TGCAGCGTTGAAGACAGGGGGAAACCCTACGAGCAGTACTTC.

This clonotype turned up a few times. This sequence joins TRBV3-1 and TRBJ2-3; D is unresolved. Germline V gives CDR1 LGHDT, CDR2 YNNKEL (reference sequence). V lost 5 bases and J 14 bases, leaving 23 bases between the germline ends. The CDR3 runs to 14 residues. The CDR3 reads CASSESALHRYAYF. The CDR3 bases are TGTGCCAGCAGCGAGTCCGCCTTGCACAGATACGCGTATTTT.

The gene calls are TRBV29-1 and TRBJ2-1, with D perhaps TRBD1 (6 bases). The CDR3 covers 12 residues. V lost 5 bases and J 13 bases, leaving 18 bases between the germline ends. Germline-derived CDR1 and CDR2 are SQVTM and ANQGSEA. CDR3 protein: CSVRDTLETQFF. The CDR3 DNA is TGCAGCGTTCGGGACACCCTAGAGACCCAGTTCTTC.

V is TRBV24-1 and J is TRBJ1-1, with 7 bases matching TRBD1. J gave up 0 bases and V 9 bases, and 15 bases lay outside the gene matches. Germline lookup yields CDR1 KGHDR and CDR2 SFDVKD. The CDR3 sequence is 17 residues long. Here the CDR3 DNA reads TGTGCCACCCCGGAGGGGACAGATCAAATTTTGAACACTGAAGCTTTCTTT. Protein sequence: CATPEGTDQILNTEAFF.

This clonotype was picked up a small number of times. This sequence joins TRBV7-9 and TRBJ2-1, with 7 bases identical to TRBD2. The length of the CDR3 is 15 residues. After removal of 2 bases from V and 11 bases from J, the junction contained 12 bases not matched to a gene. Germline V gene data show CDR1 as SEHNR and CDR2 as FQNEAQ (reference sequence). CDR3 residues: CASSLTAGAVGKQFF. The CDR3 DNA reads TGTGCCAGCAGCTTAACGGCGGGAGCAGTCGGTAAGCAGTTCTTC. The full variable domain, with the rest looked up from reference TRBV7-9 and TRBJ2-1, is DTGVSQNPRHKITKRGQNVTFRCDPISEHNRLYWYRQTLGQGPEFLTYFQNEAQLEKSRLLSDRFSAERPKGSFSTLEIQRTEQGDSAMYLCASSLTAGAVGKQFFGPGTRLTVL.

The rearrangement uses TRBV7-2 and TRBJ1-6; unclear D gene. Germline CDR1 SGHTA, CDR2 FQGNSA. The CDR3 loop spans 14 amino acids. With 7 bases removed from V and 10 bases from J, the gap between germline ends came to 17 bases. The CDR3 sequence: CASKLEVRESPLHF. CDR3 DNA sequence: TGTGCCAGCAAATTAGAGGTTAGGGAATCACCCCTCCACTTT.

The table lists this clonotype with many counts. This chain uses TRBV20-1 with TRBJ2-7; possibly TRBD1 for D (6 bases). V dropped 3 bases and J dropped 5 bases, with 11 bases sitting between them. The length of the CDR3 is 12 residues. Germline CDR1 DFQATT, CDR2 SNEGSKA (reference sequence). This CDR3 is CSASIRGNEQYF. CDR3 DNA: TGCAGTGCTAGTATCAGGGGAAACGAGCAGTACTTC.